One and the same sample provided the 23 T cell receptor beta chains below, sequenced in a study of blood T cells in healthy people across ages. Next came a second PCR, run for about 6 to 12 cycles, which used a sample-barcoded 5' primer along with a J-beta primer mix. TCRdb re-analysed the 5' RACE reads in MiXCR, keeping a single row per CDR3 protein. This table has roughly 1.4 million distinct CDR3 sequences, 45% to 70% appearing once. Sequencing used blood. The receptors originated from a young man in good health.

This clonotype was counted a few times. CDR3 nucleotide sequence: TGTGCCAGCAGCGTTATCCCAAATGAGCAGTTCTTC. Its protein is CASSVIPNEQFF. The rearrangement uses TRBV7-2 and TRBJ2-1; D is unresolved. Germline CDR1 is SGHTA and CDR2 is FQGNSA. The CDR3 runs to 12 residues. V was trimmed by 5 bases and J by 7 bases, leaving 9 bases between them.

This clonotype was seen a few times. The V gene is TRBV7-2, the J gene TRBJ2-5; D not certain. V lost 5 bases and J 0 bases, leaving 13 bases between the germline ends. Per the germline V gene, CDR1 is SGHTA and CDR2 is FQGNSA. There are 15 residues in the CDR3. CDR3 coding DNA: TGTGCCAGCAGCCCCCTGCCTTGGTACCAAGAGACCCAGTACTTC. This encodes CASSPLPWYQETQYF. Filled out from reference TRBV7-2 and TRBJ2-5, the complete variable domain reads GAGVSQSPSNKVTEKGKDVELRCDPISGHTALYWYRQSLGQGLEFLIYFQGNSAPDKSGLPSDRFSAERTGGSVSTLTIQRTQQEDSAVYLCASSPLPWYQETQYFGPGTRLLVL.

V usage is TRBV12-3 or TRBV12-4 and J usage is TRBJ2-3; D is tentatively TRBD1 or TRBD2 (5 bases each). Trimming took 8 bases from V and 6 from J, leaving 12 bases between them. This CDR3 region has 12 residues. The CDR3 sequence is CASPGAPDTQYF. The DNA for the CDR3 is TGTGCCAGCCCCGGGGCCCCGGATACGCAGTATTTT.

The chain is built from TRBV20-1 and TRBJ2-5, with 7 bases that match TRBD1. The end of the DNA fits TRBJ2-7 better, so the J call may be wrong. The CDR3 runs 12 residues. In germline, CDR1 is DFQATT, CDR2 SNEGSKA (reference sequence). The CDR3 protein is CSALMTGREQYF. The CDR3 region has the DNA TGCAGTGCCCTTATGACAGGGCGCGAGCAGTACTTC.

This clonotype was observed once. This chain links TRBV5-4 with TRBJ2-4; D unclear. CDR3 length: 13 residues. Germline CDR1 is SGHNT and CDR2 is YYREEE (reference sequence). Trimming stripped 4 bases from V and 6 bases from J, with 11 bases between. The CDR3 region is CASSVELRNIQYF. As DNA, the CDR3 is TGTGCCAGCAGCGTGGAACTCCGAAACATTCAGTACTTC.

The chain uses TRBV15 and TRBJ2-5; D perhaps matches TRBD2 (5 bases). CDR1 is LNHNV, CDR2 YYDKDF, per germline (reference sequence). Trimming removed 5 bases at V and 1 base at J, with 14 bases between. The CDR3 runs 15 residues. CDR3 sequence: CATSGRTPFQETQYF. As DNA, the CDR3 is TGTGCCACCAGCGGAAGGACTCCTTTCCAAGAGACCCAGTACTTC.

The genes are TRBV4-1 and TRBJ2-3; no clear D gene. Germline assignment: CDR1 MGHRA and CDR2 YSYEKL. The CDR3 has 15 residues. V was pared by 2 bases and J by 4 bases, with 13 bases between. CDR3 in DNA: TGCGCCAGCAGCCAACTAGGGTTCGAAGCAGATACGCAGTATTTT. Translation: CASSQLGFEADTQYF.

V usage is TRBV21-1 and J usage is TRBJ2-5; the table's D call TRBD2 went unverified against the DNA. With the DNA end fitting TRBJ2-7 better, the J assignment may be wrong. TRBV21-1 is a pseudogene locus. The CDR3 totals 12 residues. CDR3 sequence reads: CASRNRECEQYF. CDR3 sequence (DNA): TGTGCCAGCAGGAACAGGGAGTGCGAGCAGTACTTC.

This clonotype has more than one count but fewer than ten. The CDR3 DNA reads TGCGCCAGCAGCCATTTACCCCACGGTCTAGCCAAAAACATTCAGTACTTC. Amino acids: CASSHLPHGLAKNIQYF. V gene TRBV4-1 combines with J gene TRBJ2-4; D remains ambiguous. CDR1 and CDR2 from the germline V gene are MGHRA and YSYEKL. This CDR3 is 17 amino acids long. V dropped 3 bases and J dropped 0 bases, with 15 bases sitting between them.

This clonotype showed up just a few times. V and J are TRBV20-1 and TRBJ1-6; 8 bases line up with TRBD1. The CDR3 covers 13 residues. Germline-derived CDR1 and CDR2 are DFQATT and SNEGSKA (reference sequence). CDR3 amino acids: CGPGQGTGSPLHF. DNA of the CDR3: TGCGGACCTGGACAGGGCACGGGTTCACCCCTCCACTTT.

This chain uses TRBV12-3 or TRBV12-4 with TRBJ2-1, with D perhaps matching TRBD1 (6 bases). V was clipped by 5 bases and J by 5 bases, with 19 bases between them. This CDR3 has 16 residues. The DNA for the CDR3 is TGTGCCAGCAGTCTCTCGACAGGAAATAGAGACAATGAGCAGTTCTTC. Translating it yields CASSLSTGNRDNEQFF.

The J gene is TRBJ1-2, the V gene TRBV6-5; 8 bases agree with TRBD1. This CDR3 is built from 15 residues. Germline loops: CDR1 MNHEY, CDR2 SVGAGI. The V segment lost 8 bases and the J segment 4 bases; nucleotides outside the gene matches: 12. The CDR3 spells CASANQGASLYGYTF. CDR3 nucleotides: TGTGCCAGCGCAAATCAGGGGGCCTCCCTCTATGGCTACACCTTC.

The chain carries TRBV20-1 and TRBJ1-4; D is undetermined. V lost 5 bases and J 8 bases, leaving 12 bases between the germline ends. This CDR3 is built from 12 residues. CDR1 and CDR2 (germline): DFQATT, SNEGSKA (reference sequence). CDR3: CSALHGEEKLFF. CDR3 nucleotides: TGCAGTGCTCTTCACGGTGAAGAAAAACTGTTTTTT.

The rearrangement links TRBV7-2 to TRBJ1-4; tentatively, D is TRBD1 (6 bases). Looked up from germline, CDR1 is SGHTA and CDR2 is FQGNSA. The CDR3 runs 15 residues. Between the trimmed V and J ends, which lost 3 bases and 1 base, there was a span of 9 bases. The chain's CDR3 is CASSFRGQTNEKLFF. As DNA, the CDR3 is TGTGCCAGCAGCTTCCGGGGGCAAACTAATGAAAAACTGTTTTTT.

V is TRBV6-1 and J is TRBJ1-2; TRBD1 aligns across 7 bases. Germline V gives CDR1 MNHNS, CDR2 SASEGT. V trimming: 7 bases; J trimming: 0 bases; junction bases outside the gene matches: 11. The CDR3 covers 16 residues. The chain's CDR3 is CASTPDTGDANYGYTF. The CDR3 region has the DNA TGTGCCAGCACGCCAGACACAGGGGATGCTAACTATGGCTACACCTTC.

This clonotype was seen only a few times. The chain recombines TRBV7-9 with TRBJ2-3; 13 nucleotides align to TRBD2. From germline, CDR1 is SEHNR and CDR2 FQNEAQ (reference sequence). The CDR3 contains 15 residues. Losses at the gene ends were 6 bases for V and 5 bases for J; bases not matched to a gene: 5. The CDR3 reads CASSQLAGGQDTQYF. DNA for the CDR3: TGTGCCAGCAGTCAACTAGCGGGAGGGCAAGATACGCAGTATTTT.

The genes are TRBV12-3 or TRBV12-4 and TRBJ1-2; D is unresolved. Trimming took 6 bases from V and 5 from J, leaving 13 bases between them. The CDR3 spans 13 residues. The CDR3 here is CASSPQWDYGYTF. CDR3 nucleotide sequence: TGTGCCAGCAGCCCACAGTGGGATTATGGCTACACCTTC.

The chain employs TRBV18 and TRBJ2-1; no clear D gene. This CDR3 spans 13 amino acids. Trimming took off 3 bases at V and 5 bases at J, with 8 bases between the two ends. Germline V lookup: CDR1 KGHSH, CDR2 LQKENI. The chain's CDR3 is CASSPEIDNEQFF. Written as DNA, the CDR3 is TGTGCCAGCTCACCCGAAATTGACAATGAGCAGTTCTTC.

This clonotype has just one count. This chain connects TRBV5-1 to TRBJ2-2; D is uncertain. V was cut by 4 bases and J by 6 bases, with 10 bases left in between. The CDR3 sequence is 13 residues long. Germline V gene data show CDR1 as SGHRS and CDR2 as YFSETQ. The CDR3 sequence is CASSPEVAGELFF. DNA for the CDR3: TGCGCCAGCAGCCCAGAGGTGGCCGGGGAGCTGTTTTTT. Full variable domain (rest looked up from reference TRBV5-1 and TRBJ2-2): KAGVTQTPRYLIKTRGQQVTLSCSPISGHRSVSWYQQTPGQGLQFLFEYFSETQRNKGNFPGRFSGRQFSNSRSEMNVSTLELGDSALYLCASSPEVAGELFFGEGSRLTVL.

This clonotype was seen more than once but under ten times. V gene TRBV15 combines with J gene TRBJ1-2, with TRBD1 matching 7 bases. Trimming at V came to 0 bases and at J to 3 bases, leaving 7 bases not matched to a gene. The CDR3 has 16 amino acids. The germline V gene encodes CDR1 LNHNV and CDR2 YYDKDF (reference sequence). The chain's CDR3 is CATSRDPGGPYYGYTF. CDR3 nucleotides: TGTGCCACCAGCAGAGATCCAGGGGGGCCGTACTATGGCTACACCTTC.

This clonotype was counted a single time. CDR3 bases: TGTGCCAGCAGCGCACCGGACATCCAGCCATGGGGCTACACCTTC. Translation gives CASSAPDIQPWGYTF. V is TRBV6-5 and J is TRBJ1-2, with a tentative D call TRBD1 (5 bases). Germline CDR1 MNHEY, CDR2 SVGAGI. This CDR3 spans 15 amino acids. V lost 6 bases and J 8 bases, leaving 22 bases between the germline ends.

The CDR3 is CASSSNNRDRAFF. In DNA form, the CDR3 reads TGCGCCAGCAGCTCTAACAATAGGGATCGAGCTTTCTTT. The chain has TRBV5-1 and TRBJ1-1, with D uncertain. The CDR3 runs 13 residues. CDR1 SGHRS and CDR2 YFSETQ come from the germline V gene. The V and J ends lost 3 bases and 10 bases respectively, with 16 bases between them.

V usage is TRBV12-3 or TRBV12-4 and J usage is TRBJ2-4; TRBD2 matches 11 bases. Matching the DNA end better, TRBJ2-7 makes the J call doubtful. CDR3 length: 16 amino acids. The CDR3 DNA follows: TGTGCCAGTAAGGGCCCACTAGCGGGAGTACTGGACGAGCAGTACTTC. Translated: CASKGPLAGVLDEQYF.